These 16 T cell receptor beta chains originate from one sample sequenced in a study of cytomegalovirus exposure and HLA in healthy donors. PCR employed 60 Vbeta and 13 Jbeta primers. The repertoire was sequenced with immunoSEQ multiplex PCR; TCRdb's copy has only in-frame clones and lacks some. In the table there are nearly 110,000 clones, around 79% of which are singletons. The sample taken for sequencing was PBMCs. These receptors originate from a man in his 60s in good health and CMV-seronegative.

V usage is TRBV6-6 and J usage is TRBJ1-5; D call uncertain. The CDR3 totals 13 residues. The germline gives CDR1 MNHNY, CDR2 SVGAGI (reference sequence). Trimming cost V 6 bases and J 7 bases, with 13 bases left between them. The CDR3 DNA is TGTGCCAGCAGCCTCACCAGGTCCCAGCCCCAGCATTTT. This gives the protein CASSLTRSQPQHF.

The chain combines TRBV6-5 with TRBJ1-3; D perhaps matches TRBD1 (6 bases). CDR3 length: 15 amino acids. Germline loops: CDR1 MNHEY, CDR2 SVGAGI. With 3 bases removed from V and 2 bases from J, the gap between germline ends came to 11 bases. CDR3 in amino acids: CASSYKAGAGNTIYF. CDR3 DNA: TGTGCCAGCAGTTATAAAGCAGGGGCTGGAAACACCATATATTTT.

The chain is built from TRBV9 and TRBJ2-4; possibly TRBD1 for D (7 bases). The germline V gene has CDR1 SGDLS and CDR2 YYNGEE. CDR3 length: 17 residues. Trimming pared 3 bases from V and 0 bases from J, leaving 16 bases between. Written as DNA, the CDR3 is TGTGCCAGCAGCGAGGGGGCATTGGGGGGAGCCAAAAACATTCAGTACTTC. Its protein product is CASSEGALGGAKNIQYF.

The CDR3 DNA is TGTGCCAGCAGCGTAGCGGGAAGTAACTCTGGAAACACCATATATTTT. It specifies CASSVAGSNSGNTIYF. This chain connects TRBV9 to TRBJ1-3; D is unresolved. This CDR3 is built from 16 residues. Germline V gene lookup returns CDR1 SGDLS and CDR2 YYNGEE. V lost 0 bases, J lost 0 bases, and 10 bases lay in between.

The rearrangement joins TRBV7-2 to TRBJ2-7, with D possibly matching TRBD1 (5 bases). V was pared by 5 bases and J by 3 bases, with 8 bases between. Germline CDR1 SGHTA, CDR2 FQGNSA. The CDR3 consists of 12 residues. Written as DNA, the CDR3 is TGTGCCAGCAGCGCCCAGGGCTACGAGCAGTACTTC. The encoded protein is CASSAQGYEQYF.

The chain is built from TRBV4-1 and TRBJ1-4, with a possible D match to TRBD1 (5 bases). Looked up from germline, CDR1 is MGHRA and CDR2 is YSYEKL. Trimming shortened V by 0 bases and J by 4 bases, and 9 bases separated the two germline ends. The length of the CDR3 is 15 residues. CDR3 loop: CASSQDWGYNEKLFF. The CDR3 DNA is TGCGCCAGCAGCCAAGATTGGGGCTATAATGAAAAACTGTTTTTT.

In its sample, this clone was seen a few times. V gene TRBV4-2 combines with J gene TRBJ1-5, with no clear D. The CDR3 runs 13 residues. Germline loops: CDR1 LGHNA, CDR2 YNFKEQ. The V end was cut by 3 bases, the J end by 3 bases, with 6 bases between. CDR3 loop: CASSQRDNQPQHF. Here the CDR3 DNA reads TGTGCCAGCAGCCAGCGGGACAATCAGCCCCAGCATTTT.

CDR3: CASSFTGAENTEAFF. CDR3 coding DNA: TGTGCCAGCAGTTTTACAGGGGCGGAGAACACTGAAGCTTTCTTT. V is TRBV6-6 and J is TRBJ1-1; TRBD1 aligns across 7 bases. The trim removed 4 bases at V and 1 base at J, leaving 6 bases unmatched. There are 15 residues in the CDR3. Germline V lookup: CDR1 MNHNY, CDR2 SVGAGI (reference sequence).

The chain uses TRBV7-3 and TRBJ2-2; TRBD1 aligns across 7 bases. There are 14 residues in the CDR3. J was trimmed by 6 bases and V by 2 bases; bases with no gene match: 3. The germline V gene has CDR1 SGHTA and CDR2 FQGTGA. The CDR3 loop is CASSLRQGAGELFF. CDR3 nucleotide sequence: TGTGCCAGCAGCTTACGACAGGGAGCCGGGGAGCTGTTTTTT.

The V gene is TRBV5-1, the J gene TRBJ2-1; perhaps TRBD1 as D (6 bases). V shed 4 bases and J shed 2 bases, with 19 bases lying between them. The germline CDR1 and CDR2 sequences are SGHRS and YFSETQ. CDR3 length: 17 residues. The CDR3 region is CASSPLPGTPPYNEQFF. DNA for the CDR3: TGCGCCAGCAGCCCCCTCCCCGGGACACCACCCTACAATGAGCAGTTCTTC.

This clone is a singleton in its sample. This rearrangement joins TRBV4-1 to TRBJ1-5; D is perhaps TRBD1 (6 bases). CDR1 MGHRA and CDR2 YSYEKL come from the germline V gene. Trimming shortened V by 1 base and J by 1 base, and 8 bases separated the two germline ends. This CDR3 spans 15 amino acids. CDR3 residues: CASSQATGSNQPQHF. The CDR3 bases are TGCGCCAGCAGCCAAGCGACAGGAAGCAATCAGCCCCAGCATTTT.

This clone was counted a few times. This rearrangement joins TRBV10-2 to TRBJ1-6; no clear D gene. V lost 0 bases and J lost 5, with 5 bases in between. The CDR3 loop spans 14 amino acids. In germline, CDR1 is WSHSY, CDR2 SAAADI. In nucleotides, the CDR3 is TGCGCCAGCAGTGAGTCGACTCATAATTCACCCCTCCACTTT. This translates into CASSESTHNSPLHF.

Here the CDR3 reads CASSPGTIQETQYF. The CDR3 DNA reads as TGTGCCAGCAGCCCCGGGACAATTCAGGAGACCCAGTACTTC. The chain joins TRBV7-9 to TRBJ2-5, with D tentatively TRBD1 (6 bases). The length of the CDR3 is 14 residues. Germline V gene data show CDR1 as SEHNR and CDR2 as FQNEAQ (reference sequence). V was clipped by 5 bases and J by 5 bases, with 15 bases between them.

The chain couples TRBV6-5 to TRBJ2-5; D remains unclear. Germline V gene lookup returns CDR1 MNHEY and CDR2 SVGAGI. This CDR3 has 14 amino acids. The V end lost 2 bases, the J end lost 6 bases, and 13 bases lay between the germline ends. This chain's CDR3 is CASSYGDSRQTQYF. CDR3 sequence (DNA): TGTGCCAGCAGTTACGGTGATAGCCGGCAGACCCAGTACTTC.

The rearrangement uses TRBV5-6 and TRBJ2-7; D possibly corresponds to TRBD1 (5 bases). The CDR3 is 14 amino acids. Trimming cost V 0 bases and J 6 bases, with 13 bases left between them. The germline V gene has CDR1 SGHDT and CDR2 YYEEEE. CDR3 sequence (DNA): TGTGCCAGCAGCTTGGTGGGCAGGGCTGGCGAGCAGTACGTC. Translated, it gives CASSLVGRAGEQYV.

The chain has TRBV9 and TRBJ1-6; weak D call: TRBD1 (5 bases). Per germline, CDR1 SGDLS and CDR2 YYNGEE. The CDR3 is 15 amino acids. With 4 bases removed from V and 9 bases from J, the gap between germline ends came to 17 bases. CDR3 amino acids: CASSPHPGEGSPLHF. The CDR3 coding sequence is TGTGCCAGCAGCCCCCACCCGGGGGAGGGTTCACCCCTCCACTTT.